This T cell receptor beta chain was found in a study of OX40 agonist ivuxolimab in advanced cancers. Patients with autoimmune history or systemic immunosuppression were excluded. Drawing of blood for sampling happened at baseline, at cycle 4 day 1, and at cycle 7 day 1. The CDR3 runs to 16 residues. The V end was cut by 1 base, the J end by 2 bases, with 14 bases between. The germline V gene encodes CDR1 MNHNY and CDR2 SVGAGI (reference sequence). The assay was immunoSEQ multiplex PCR, and TCRdb's table has in-frame clones only and misses some. Counted here are about 75,000 clones, 85% to 90% occurring once; the ten biggest clones make up approximately 8.4%.

The chain carries TRBV6-6 and TRBJ1-2; D is unresolved. This sequence was found in an adult with an advanced solid tumor such as melanoma, head and neck, liver or kidney cancer. The specimen was CD4+ or CD8+ T cells sorted from blood, collected in a trial of the OX40 agonist ivuxolimab. CDR3 amino acids: CASSYLSDKGNYGYTF. The CDR3 nucleotides read TGTGCCAGCAGTTACTTGTCCGACAAAGGCAACTATGGCTACACCTTC.